A selection of T cell receptor beta chains follows, all from one sample in a study of vaccination and CD4 T cells after COVID-19. Their cognate antigens are unknown. One entry per CDR3 protein results from TCRdb running MiXCR on the PCR reads. The sample includes some 20,000 distinct CDR3 sequences, roughly 46% of them seen just once. This specimen was CD4+ T cells from blood, cultured in vitro, taken before SARS-CoV-2 vaccination. The receptors were gathered from a human donor who had recovered from COVID-19. The CDR3 runs from the conserved cysteine through the conserved F or W. D genes are given only for firm matches. Not every row has a clone size; where given, it reads once, few, many or a size class.

>TRBV5-6|NA|13|NA|TRBJ1-1
TGTGCCAGCAGCTTGGGACAGGTAGCTGAAGCTTTCTTT
CASSLGQVAEAFF
>TRBV7-2|NA|16|TRBD2|TRBJ2-3
TGTGCCAGCAGCCCTGGGACTAGCGGGGGGACAGATACGCAGTATTTT
CASSPGTSGGTDTQYF
>TRBV5-1|NA|14|TRBD1|TRBJ2-7
TGCGCCAGCAGCGGGGTGACAGGGTCGCACGAGCAGTACTTC
CASSGVTGSHEQYF
>TRBV20-1|NA|17|TRBD2|TRBJ2-5
TGCAGTGCTAGGGGGACGTTCCCGGGGACTACCCAAGAGACCCAGTACTTC
CSARGTFPGTTQETQYF
>TRBV7-8|few|19|TRBD1|TRBJ1-6
TGTGCCAGCAGCTTAGGGCCGACAGGGCCCAGACCTGGTTATTCACCCCTCCACTTT
CASSLGPTGPRPGYSPLHF
>TRBV20-1|NA|12|NA|TRBJ1-2
TGCAGTGCTAGTCAGGGAGCCTATGGCTACACCTTC
CSASQGAYGYTF
>TRBV19|NA|15|TRBD1|TRBJ1-6
TGTGCCAGTAGTATAACAGGGGTTAAAAATTCACCCCTCCACTTT
CASSITGVKNSPLHF
>TRBV5-4|NA|17|NA|TRBJ2-3
TGTGCCAGCAGCTTAGCTCGGACGGGTACTAGCACAGATACGCAGTATTTT
CASSLARTGTSTDTQYF
>TRBV10-3|once|17|TRBD2|TRBJ2-3
TGTGCCATCAGTCAACGTGGTCAGCGGGAAGGGCGAGATACGCAGTATTTT
CAISQRGQREGRDTQYF
>TRBV20-1|few|12|NA|TRBJ2-2
TGCAGTGCCTATGGACATACCGGGGAGCTGTTTTTT
CSAYGHTGELFF
>TRBV20-1|NA|13|TRBD2|TRBJ2-5
TGCTGCACGGGGGGGGGGCAAGGAGAGACCCAGTACTTC
CCTGGGQGETQYF
>TRBV12-3/TRBV12-4|NA|13|NA|TRBJ1-6
TGTGCCAGCAGTCCGGTCCGGAATTCACCCCTCCACTTT
CASSPVRNSPLHF
>TRBV6-1|NA|18|TRBD2|TRBJ2-5
TGTGCCAGCAGTGAACAGGGGACTAGCGGGAGGATCCAAGAGACCCAGTACTTC
CASSEQGTSGRIQETQYF
>TRBV5-5|NA|18|NA|TRBJ1-5
TGTGCCAGCAGCCCCGGGGACTCGGGGCGCAGGGGCAATCAGCCCCAGCATTTT
CASSPGDSGRRGNQPQHF
>TRBV20-1|few|15|NA|TRBJ1-6
TGCAGTGCAGACCCGGGACGGATGGGTAATTCACCCCTCCACTTT
CSADPGRMGNSPLHF
>TRBV9|NA|14|TRBD1|TRBJ1-1
TGTGCCAGCAGCGTGACAGGGCTAAACACTGAAGCTTTCTTT
CASSVTGLNTEAFF
>TRBV20-1|NA|13|NA|TRBJ2-1
TGCAGTGCTAGAGGGTTCCTAGCAAATGAGCAGTTCTTC
CSARGFLANEQFF
>TRBV2|NA|15|TRBD2|TRBJ2-3
TGTGCCAGCAGTGGACTAGCGGCTAGCACAGATACGCAGTATTTT
CASSGLAASTDTQYF
>TRBV6-5|once|13|NA|TRBJ2-3
TGTGCCAGCAGTTCGGGGGACGGTCAGCCCCAGTATTTT
CASSSGDGQPQYF
>TRBV11-3|NA|15|NA|TRBJ1-1
TGTGCCAGCACACCTCCCGGGACGGCGAACACTGAAGCTTTCTTT
CASTPPGTANTEAFF
>TRBV27|few|15|TRBD1|TRBJ1-2
TGTGCCAGCAGTCCGGGGACAGGTAGTAACTATGGCTACACCTTC
CASSPGTGSNYGYTF
>TRBV6-1|NA|15|NA|TRBJ1-6
TGTGCCAGCAGTGAACTCGTCGTACAGGGATCACCCCTCCACTTT
CASSELVVQGSPLHF
>TRBV6-1|NA|16|TRBD1|TRBJ1-1
TGTGCCAGCAGTAATAGACAGGGGGCAATGAACACTGAAGCTTTCTTT
CASSNRQGAMNTEAFF
>TRBV18|once|13|NA|TRBJ1-1
TGTGCCAGCTCACTCGGCAGGGCCACTGAAGCTTTCTTT
CASSLGRATEAFF
>TRBV7-9|NA|14|TRBD1|TRBJ2-7
TGTGCCAGCAGCGGGGGACAGGGGTTCGACGAGCAGTACTTC
CASSGGQGFDEQYF